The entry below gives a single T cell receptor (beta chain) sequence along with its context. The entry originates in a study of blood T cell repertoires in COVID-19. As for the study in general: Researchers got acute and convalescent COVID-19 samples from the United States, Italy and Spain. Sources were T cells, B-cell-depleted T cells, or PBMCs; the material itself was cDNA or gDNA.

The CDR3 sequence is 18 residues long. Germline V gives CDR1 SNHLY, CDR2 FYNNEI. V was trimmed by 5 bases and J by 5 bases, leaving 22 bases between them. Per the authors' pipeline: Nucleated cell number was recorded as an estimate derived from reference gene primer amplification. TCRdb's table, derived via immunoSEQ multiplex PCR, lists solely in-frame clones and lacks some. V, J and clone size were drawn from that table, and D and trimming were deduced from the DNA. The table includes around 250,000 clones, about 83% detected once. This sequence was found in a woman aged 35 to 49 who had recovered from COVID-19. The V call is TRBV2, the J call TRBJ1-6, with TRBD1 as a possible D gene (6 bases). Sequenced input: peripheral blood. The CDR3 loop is CASSLNTYRQDHNSPLHF. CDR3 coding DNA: TGTGCCAGCAGTCTGAATACTTATAGACAGGACCATAATTCACCCCTCCACTTT.